This entry features one TCR beta chain sequence. Its antigen target is currently unknown. Base qualities are missing; no much larger clone stands one base away. Using the deep immunoSEQ assay, multiplex PCR amplified TCR CDR3 regions from genomic DNA. Extracted genomic DNA from each cell subset was distributed evenly across all wells of several immunoSEQ 96-well plates, and each plate was treated as a replicate. For sorted subsets, about 200 ng genomic DNA, equal to about 30,000 T cell genomes, was loaded into each replicate PCR. The purified libraries were quantified using a Qubit 3.0 fluorometer, sized with a Bioanalyzer 2100, and then quantified again using the KAPA Library Quantification kit. Every immunoSEQ 96-well plate was sequenced on a dedicated single-read 150-cycle Illumina NextSeq 550 flow cell. The original pipeline was this. Because the immunoSEQ output held only junctional sequences and lacked quality scores, the filtering could not match the filtering applied to full-length reads. To assign V/J genes and CDR3, sequences were annotated against IMGT germline references using PyIR, a Python wrapper for IgBLAST v1.9. Any read was removed if the V/J assignment was weak (E-value above 1e-6), the CDR3 was missing, or the read contained stop codons, out-of-frame junctions, or ambiguous translated residues. V3J clonotypes were defined by identical inferred V gene, J gene, and CDR3 amino acid sequence. Percentage overlap between repertoires was calculated by dividing the number of shared unique clonotypes by the size of the smaller repertoire. RTK rarefaction, the Chao1 estimator, and Recon v2.1 estimates of unobserved clonotypes were used to assess repertoire richness. For all TCRbeta clonotypes obtained by the gDNA method from a few donors, generation probabilities were computed with OLGA. The source is immuneACCESS, and TCRdb retained only in-frame sequences with V and J called. Part of the clones is not carried over; for the studies checked, unresolved V genes explain less than half of this, and the remainder is unexplained. V, J and clone size are taken as reported in that table, and D and trimming were inferred from the DNA itself. This sample comprises hundreds of thousands of clones, roughly 95% of them detected only once. Clones ranked in the top ten supply approximately 0.12% of the sample.

Sequences MGHDK (CDR1) and SYGVNS (CDR2) are obtained from the germline V gene. V loses 1 base of germline sequence and J loses 6 bases, and the interval between the two ends is 13 bases. Its CDR3 holds 14 amino acids, cysteine through phenylalanine. Kept here is only the CDR3 DNA, which spans 42 bases and is read in frame from base 1. The record originates from a study of shared clonotypes between healthy human individuals (dated by TCRdb to the early 2020s). About the full investigation: A couple of women and a few men aged 18 to 49 years were included in the cohort. Libraries were prepared and TCR repertoires were sequenced by different laboratories using diverse techniques, in order to increase sequencing depth and limit assay-specific biases. For each donor, CD4 naive and CD4 memory were each given three plates, CD8 naive was given two plates, and CD8 memory was given one plate. To estimate repertoire size and how much clonotype sharing occurs between individuals, the study deeply sequenced the blood TCR repertoires of roughly 5 healthy adults. Per donor, leukapheresis produced somewhere between about 0.94 and 9 billion PBMCs.

Overall study results and their limits: Pairwise subsampling led to the expectation that sequencing depth would affect the degree of clonotype sharing among donors. Sharing across several donors was observed for around 5% of naive CD4, 3% to 4% of naive CD8, 2% to 2.5% of memory CD4, and roughly 0.4% of memory CD8 clonotypes. Estimated clonotype richness was generally larger for naive than for memory subsets. Only blood was sampled, and tissue TCR repertoires likely differ from those in blood. Compared with non-shared clonotypes, clonotypes shared by all four sorted-subset donors had higher generation probabilities. Because the study included only a small number of donors, the genetic and exposure-history diversity represented was limited. Even with the large sequencing depth, rarefaction of the sorted-subset datasets indicated that sequencing was incomplete.

For the CD8 naive samples, CD45RO-negative cells were positively selected for CCR7, yielding a CD45RA+CCR7+ population from which TemRA cells were excluded. Healthy HIV-negative adults with no recently reported acute infections or vaccinations were included as donors. Every donor was a Caucasian adult living in Nashville, Tennessee, USA. After blood collection by leukapheresis, PBMCs were isolated using Ficoll-Histopaque density gradient centrifugation and then cryopreserved in the vapor phase of liquid nitrogen. Analytical flow cytometry was used to check the purity and quantity of each magnetically sorted T cell population. Genomic DNA was isolated from every sorted fraction and measured by UV absorbance on a Nanodrop 2000c.

The chain joins TRBV25-1 to TRBJ2-7, with a tentative D gene TRBD1 over 6 matching bases. Specimen: naive CD8+ T cells sorted from blood. Interpreted using the paper, the cell subset or site label stands for: CD45RA+CCR7+. The TCR sequence derives from a woman in her thirties in good health. Read as DNA, the sequence is TGTGCCAGCAGTGAATCAGGGTCAGGGGCCGAGCAGTACTTC. The resulting protein is CASSESGSGAEQYF.